The rows below give T cell receptor beta chains drawn from one sample of a study of control samples from healthy donors and cancer patients. Profiling relied on immunoSEQ multiplex PCR, and the TCRdb table lists in-frame clones only, not all of them. The top ten clones hold around 6.5% of a sample with about 75,000 clones, 94% of them seen once. The sequenced sample consisted of blood. The receptors come from a woman aged 40-49 years in good health. Both conserved end residues are part of each CDR3. Each record gives: D gene, J gene, V gene, clone size, CDR3 DNA, CDR3 protein. A D gene is named only where the DNA matches it firmly. Expanded clones get a size class; other rows say once, few or many, or leave the size out.

>TRBD2|TRBJ2-1|TRBV4-1|.
TGCGCCAGCAGCCAAGAAGACCAGGGGACTAGCGGGAGGAATGAGCAGTTCTTC
CASSQEDQGTSGRNEQFF
>.|TRBJ1-4|TRBV7-2|.
TGTGCCAGCAGCTTAGTTGCAGGGGCGCAGGAAAAACTGTTTTTT
CASSLVAGAQEKLFF
>TRBD1|TRBJ1-5|TRBV2|once
TGTGCCAGCAGTGTCGGGGAGACAGGGGTGAATCAGCCCCAGCATTTT
CASSVGETGVNQPQHF
>.|TRBJ1-1|TRBV18|.
TGTGCCAGCTCACCCCGGGCCCCAGCCGCGGTAACTGAAGCTTTCTTT
CASSPRAPAAVTEAFF
>TRBD2|TRBJ2-3|TRBV6-4|.
TGTGCCAGCAGTGAGAGCGGGGGGGCGACAGATACGCAGTATTTT
CASSESGGATDTQYF
>.|TRBJ1-4|TRBV29-1|few
TGCAGCGTTGTAGGGAGCAGGGATGAAAAACTGTTTTTT
CSVVGSRDEKLFF
>TRBD1|TRBJ2-1|TRBV12-3/TRBV12-4|.
TGTGCCAGCAGTCAAGGGACAGACAATGAGCAGTTCTTC
CASSQGTDNEQFF
>TRBD1|TRBJ2-5|TRBV5-4|.
TGTGCCAGCACCGCGGACAGGGGGCAGGAGACCCAGTACTTC
CASTADRGQETQYF
>.|TRBJ1-2|TRBV30|.
TGTGCCTGGAGTCTACAATCGGGGGGCTACACCTTC
CAWSLQSGGYTF
>TRBD1|TRBJ1-2|TRBV9|.
TGTGCCAGCAGCCTTACCCCGACAGGGGTCGGCTACACCTTC
CASSLTPTGVGYTF
>.|TRBJ1-4|TRBV5-1|.
TGCGCCAGCAGGTCCGGGAGGACAACTAATGAAAAACTGTTTTTT
CASRSGRTTNEKLFF
>.|TRBJ2-1|TRBV4-3|.
TGCGCCAGCAGCCAAAGCCATGCAGGGAGGTACAATGAGCAGTTCTTC
CASSQSHAGRYNEQFF
>.|TRBJ2-6|TRBV10-3|.
TGTGCCATCATGGTCCCCAGCCAATCTGGGGCCAACGTCCTGACTTTC
CAIMVPSQSGANVLTF
>.|TRBJ2-7|TRBV12-3/TRBV12-4|once
TGTGCCAGCAGTTTAGTGAGGGAAAAGTACTTC
CASSLVREKYF
>TRBD1|TRBJ1-1|TRBV30|.
TGTGCCTGGGACAGGGGGTTGAGCACTGAAGCTTTCTTT
CAWDRGLSTEAFF
>.|TRBJ1-2|TRBV15|.
TGTGCCACCAGCAGAGATCGGGAGGGTACCTTCTATGGCTACACCTTC
CATSRDREGTFYGYTF
>.|TRBJ1-3|TRBV28|.
TGTGCCAGCAGTTCAGAAGTCTCTGGAAACACCATATATTTT
CASSSEVSGNTIYF
>.|TRBJ1-5|TRBV12-3/TRBV12-4|.
TGTGCCAGCAGTCTAGGGCATCAGCCCCAGCATTTT
CASSLGHQPQHF
>.|TRBJ2-3|TRBV9|.
TGTGCCAGCAGCGTAGATGGAGGGGGCACAGATACGCAGTATTTT
CASSVDGGGTDTQYF
>.|TRBJ1-5|TRBV6-2/TRBV6-3|.
TGTGCCAGCAGTTACGCCCGGGGCAATCAGCCCCAGCATTTT
CASSYARGNQPQHF
>.|TRBJ1-3|TRBV6-1|.
TGTGCCAGCAGTGAAGGGGTGGAGAGGCCCGGAAACACCATATATTTT
CASSEGVERPGNTIYF
>.|TRBJ1-2|TRBV7-9|once
TGTGCCAGCAGCTTAGACGGGCTCGCTAACTATGGCTACACCTTC
CASSLDGLANYGYTF
>.|TRBJ1-1|TRBV27|once
TGTGCCAGCCGTCCGGGACATAATTATGAAGCTTTCTTT
CASRPGHNYEAFF
>.|TRBJ1-2|TRBV6-2/TRBV6-3|once
TGTGCCAGCAGTTCGGAGCTGGGGGGCGACTATGGCTACACCTTC
CASSSELGGDYGYTF
>.|TRBJ1-5|TRBV19|.
TGTGCCAGTAGTATAGGCTCAGGGATAAGTCAGCCCCAGCATTTT
CASSIGSGISQPQHF
>.|TRBJ2-2|TRBV2|.
TGTGCCAGCAGTCCAGAAAACACCGGGGAGCTGTTTTTT
CASSPENTGELFF